This T cell receptor beta chain was identified in a study of T cell repertoires in cytomegalovirus infection. One entry per CDR3 protein, called by TCRdb with MiXCR from the reads. The table lists 250,000 to 300,000 distinct CDR3 sequences, around 25% of them singletons. Germline loops: CDR1 MDHEN, CDR2 SYDVKM. The V gene lost 6 bases and the J gene lost 2 bases, with 14 bases spanning the gap. CDR3 size: 15 residues. The chain links TRBV28 to TRBJ1-5; D uncertain. The origin of this receptor is a human donor in good health (CMV status not recorded). Some clones in this sample may be carry-over from other donors' samples. The source material was PBMCs. CDR3 nucleotides: TGTGCCAGCAGCGAAGGCCGGGCAGGCAATCAGCCCCAGCATTTT. Translating it yields CASSEGRAGNQPQHF. Combining the CDR3 with reference TRBV28 and TRBJ1-5 gives the whole variable domain DVKVTQSSRYLVKRTGEKVFLECVQDMDHENMFWYRQDPGLGLRLIYFSYDVKMKEKGDIPEGYSVSREKKERFSLILESASTNQTSMYLCASSEGRAGNQPQHFGDGTRLSIL.